Listed here are 15 T cell receptor beta chains from one sample, sequenced in a study of shared clonotypes between healthy human individuals. CD45RO-negative, CCR7-positively selected cells formed the naive CD8 fraction, excluding terminally differentiated effector memory CD45RA+ cells. Some clones are missing from TCRdb's copy, which holds only in-frame ones; the method was immunoSEQ multiplex PCR. The sample gives roughly 2.1 million clones, 85% to 95% of which show up once; under 2% is in the top ten. The sample taken for sequencing was naive CD8+ T cells from PBMCs. These receptors were taken from a man younger than 30 in good health. Some clones in this sample may be carry-over from other donors' samples.

The chain links TRBV19 to TRBJ2-1; a possible D gene is TRBD2 (5 bases). Germline CDR1 LNHDA, CDR2 SQIVND (reference sequence). Trimming left V 8 bases short and J 12 bases short, with 29 bases between. The CDR3 spans 16 residues. For the CDR3, the DNA is TGTGCCAGTGGCAGTCCTTTGTTTGAGGACGGGCGGGTGCAGTTCTTC. Its protein is CASGSPLFEDGRVQFF. Supplemented by reference TRBV19 and TRBJ2-1, the full variable domain reads DGGITQSPKYLFRKEGQNVTLSCEQNLNHDAMYWYRQDPGQGLRLIYYSQIVNDFQKGDIAEGYSVSREKKESFPLTVTSAQKNPTAFYLCASGSPLFEDGRVQFFGPGTRLTVL.

Details on this clone: Within the sample, other DNA sequences also encode this same CDR3. J is TRBJ2-2 and V is TRBV4-1; no clear D gene. With 1 base removed from V and 0 bases from J, the gap between germline ends came to 6 bases. Per the germline V gene, CDR1 is MGHRA and CDR2 is YSYEKL. This CDR3 contains 15 residues. The CDR3: CASSQGQTNTGELFF. In nucleotides, the CDR3 is TGCGCCAGCAGCCAAGGTCAGACGAACACCGGGGAGCTGTTTTTT.

This clone was observed once. The chain is built from TRBV19 and TRBJ1-2; a weak D match, TRBD1 (5 bases). The CDR3 spans 14 residues. The germline CDR1 and CDR2 sequences are LNHDA and SQIVND (reference sequence). V was pared by 0 bases and J by 8 bases, with 13 bases between. CDR3 region: CASSIDTGLTGYTF. CDR3 coding DNA: TGTGCCAGTAGTATAGATACGGGACTTACGGGCTACACCTTC.

In this sample, this clone turned up a few times. At one end the junction does not follow the germline gene, possibly because of a read error. V usage is TRBV4-1 and J usage is TRBJ2-2; TRBD1 matches at 7 bases. Per germline, CDR1 MGHRA and CDR2 YSYEKL. CDR3 size: 14 residues. The CDR3 is CASRQGGNTGELFF. CDR3 in DNA: TGCGCCAGCAGGCAAGGGGGCAACACCGGGGAGCTGTTTTTT.

This clone has a single count. The V call is TRBV10-3, the J call TRBJ2-1; 8 bases match TRBD2. CDR1 and CDR2 from the germline V gene are ENHRY and SYGVKD. The CDR3 is 20 residues long. Trimming removed 3 bases from V and 9 bases from J; junction bases left unmatched: 25. The DNA for the CDR3 is TGTGCCATCAGTGAACGGGGGACATTTGGAGGGACTAGGCTCGTCGCTGAGCAGTTCTTC. Translated: CAISERGTFGGTRLVAEQFF.

This clone was detected a few times. The J gene is TRBJ2-5, the V gene TRBV7-9; 11 bases align to TRBD1. Looked up from germline, CDR1 is SEHNR and CDR2 is FQNEAQ (reference sequence). The length of the CDR3 is 15 residues. Germline trimming cut 4 bases from V and 5 bases from J; bases unmatched to any gene: 6. CDR3 sequence: CASSSGTGGGETQYF. CDR3 in DNA: TGTGCCAGCAGCTCCGGGACAGGGGGAGGTGAGACCCAGTACTTC.

The rearrangement uses TRBV18 and TRBJ2-7; D perhaps matches TRBD2 (6 bases). This CDR3 comprises 14 residues. Deletions cut 3 bases from V and 3 bases from J, with 12 bases between. Germline CDR1 KGHSH, CDR2 LQKENI. The CDR3: CASSPARGSYEQYF. The CDR3, as DNA: TGTGCCAGCTCACCCGCGCGGGGAAGCTACGAGCAGTACTTC.

In regard to this clone: The sample carries other DNA sequences with the same CDR3. This chain connects TRBV29-1 to TRBJ2-7; TRBD2 agrees at 12 bases. V trimming: 7 bases; J trimming: 4 bases; junction bases outside the gene matches: 5. Germline lookup yields CDR1 SQVTM and CDR2 ANQGSEA. The CDR3 is 13 amino acids. The CDR3 loop reads CSARTSGTYEQYF. CDR3 DNA sequence: TGCAGCGCCAGGACTAGCGGGACTTACGAGCAGTACTTC.

The rearrangement links TRBV6-5 to TRBJ2-3, with 11 bases matching TRBD2. CDR3 length: 15 residues. Germline V gene lookup returns CDR1 MNHEY and CDR2 SVGAGI. Trimming cost V 6 bases and J 2 bases; bases outside gene matches: 4. The CDR3: CASRTTSGDTDTQYF. The CDR3 DNA reads TGTGCCAGCAGAACGACTAGCGGGGACACAGATACGCAGTATTTT.

The genes are TRBV5-8 and TRBJ1-2; D is undetermined. CDR1 SGHTS and CDR2 YDEGEE come from the germline V gene. Trimming cost V 0 bases and J 2 bases, with 8 bases left between them. The CDR3 is made up of 14 amino acids. For the CDR3, the DNA is TGTGCCAGCAGCTTGGTGGCCACAAACTATGGCTACACCTTC. Encoded protein: CASSLVATNYGYTF.

The table lists this clone with a count of one. CDR3 sequence reads: CASSFGTGFSGETQYF. CDR3 DNA: TGCGCCAGCAGCTTCGGGACAGGGTTTAGCGGAGAGACCCAGTACTTC. The genes are TRBV5-1 and TRBJ2-5; 9 positions match TRBD1. V shed 2 bases and J 4 bases; nucleotides not matched to a gene: 9. CDR1 is SGHRS, CDR2 YFSETQ, per germline. The CDR3 loop spans 16 amino acids.

The J gene is TRBJ2-7, the V gene TRBV5-6; the D gene is possibly TRBD1 (8 bases). V gave up 7 bases and J gave up 5 bases, with 16 bases separating them. Germline V gene lookup returns CDR1 SGHDT and CDR2 YYEEEE. CDR3 length: 13 residues. CDR3 residues: CASCRGGQDEQYF. CDR3 in DNA: TGTGCCAGCTGCCGCGGGGGACAGGACGAGCAGTACTTC.

Here the CDR3 reads CASLYNPGLADNEQFF. Written as DNA, the CDR3 is TGTGCCAGCCTATACAATCCGGGACTAGCGGACAATGAGCAGTTCTTC. The genes are TRBV2 and TRBJ2-1, with TRBD2 matching over 11 bases. This CDR3 has 16 residues. Looked up from germline, CDR1 is SNHLY and CDR2 is FYNNEI. V lost 8 bases, J lost 5 bases, and 11 bases stayed unmatched. Looking up the rest from reference TRBV2 and TRBJ2-1 gives the full variable domain: EPEVTQTPSHQVTQMGQEVILRCVPISNHLYFYWYRQILGQKVEFLVSFYNNEISEKSEIFDDQFSVERPDGSNFTLKIRSTKLEDSAMYFCASLYNPGLADNEQFFGPGTRLTVL.

The chain carries TRBV2 and TRBJ2-7, with D perhaps assigned TRBD1 or TRBD2 (5 bases each). Germline CDR1 and CDR2: SNHLY and FYNNEI. This CDR3 has 14 amino acids. The V end was cut by 6 bases, the J end by 5 bases, with 17 bases between. DNA for the CDR3: TGTGCCAGCAGATACGTCGGGGACGCGAACGAGCAGTACTTC. Translating gives CASRYVGDANEQYF.

This chain links TRBV27 with TRBJ2-1; D gene unclear. This CDR3 is built from 15 residues. Germline loops: CDR1 MNHEY, CDR2 SMNVEV (reference sequence). V was trimmed by 5 bases and J by 0 bases, leaving 11 bases between them. The CDR3 DNA reads as TGTGCCAGCAGTCCGTCGTTGAGCTCCTACAATGAGCAGTTCTTC. It yields the protein CASSPSLSSYNEQFF.